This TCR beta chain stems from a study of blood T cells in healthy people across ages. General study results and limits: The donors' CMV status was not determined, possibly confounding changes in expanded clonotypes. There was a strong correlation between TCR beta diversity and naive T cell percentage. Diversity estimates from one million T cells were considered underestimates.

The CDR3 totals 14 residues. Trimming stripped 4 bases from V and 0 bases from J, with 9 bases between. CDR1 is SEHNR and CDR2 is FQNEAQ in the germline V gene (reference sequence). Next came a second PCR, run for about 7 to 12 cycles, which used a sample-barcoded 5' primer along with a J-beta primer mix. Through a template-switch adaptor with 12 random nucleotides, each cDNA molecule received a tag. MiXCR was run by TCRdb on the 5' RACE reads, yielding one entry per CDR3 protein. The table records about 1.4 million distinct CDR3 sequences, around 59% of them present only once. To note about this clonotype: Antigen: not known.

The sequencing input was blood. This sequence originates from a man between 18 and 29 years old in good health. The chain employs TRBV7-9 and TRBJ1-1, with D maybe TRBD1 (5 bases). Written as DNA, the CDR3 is TGTGCCAGCAGCTCCGGACACTTGAACACTGAAGCTTTCTTT. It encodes CASSSGHLNTEAFF.